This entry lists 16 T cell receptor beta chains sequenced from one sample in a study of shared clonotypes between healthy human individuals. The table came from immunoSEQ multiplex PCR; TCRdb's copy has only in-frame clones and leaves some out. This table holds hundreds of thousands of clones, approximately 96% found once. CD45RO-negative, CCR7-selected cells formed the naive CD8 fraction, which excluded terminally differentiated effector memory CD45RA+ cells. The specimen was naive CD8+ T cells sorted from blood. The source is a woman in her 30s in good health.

The CDR3 sequence: CASSLGRASGNHEQYF. CDR3 DNA: TGTGCCAGCAGTCTTGGCCGGGCTAGCGGGAATCACGAGCAGTACTTC. The genes are TRBV27 and TRBJ2-7; 9 bases map to TRBD2. CDR3 size: 16 residues. Looked up from germline, CDR1 is MNHEY and CDR2 is SMNVEV (reference sequence). The V gene end was trimmed by 5 bases and the J gene end by 5 bases; junction bases not matched to a gene: 13.

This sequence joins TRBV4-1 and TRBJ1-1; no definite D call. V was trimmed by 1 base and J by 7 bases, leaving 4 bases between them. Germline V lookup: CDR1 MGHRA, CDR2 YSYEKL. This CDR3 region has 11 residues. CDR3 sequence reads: CASSQANEAFF. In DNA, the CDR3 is TGCGCCAGCAGCCAAGCAAATGAAGCTTTCTTT.

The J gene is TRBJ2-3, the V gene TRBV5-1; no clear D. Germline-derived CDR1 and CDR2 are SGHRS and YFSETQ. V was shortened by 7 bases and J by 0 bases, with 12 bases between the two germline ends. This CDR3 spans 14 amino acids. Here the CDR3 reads CASDLGPSTDTQYF. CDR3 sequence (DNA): TGCGCCAGCGACCTAGGGCCCAGCACAGATACGCAGTATTTT.

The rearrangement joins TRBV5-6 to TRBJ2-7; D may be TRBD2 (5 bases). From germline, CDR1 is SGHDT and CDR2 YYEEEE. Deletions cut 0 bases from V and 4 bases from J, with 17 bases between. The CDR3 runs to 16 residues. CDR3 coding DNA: TGTGCCAGCAGCTTGGAACAAGCGGAAGGTTTATACGAGCAGTACTTC. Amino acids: CASSLEQAEGLYEQYF.

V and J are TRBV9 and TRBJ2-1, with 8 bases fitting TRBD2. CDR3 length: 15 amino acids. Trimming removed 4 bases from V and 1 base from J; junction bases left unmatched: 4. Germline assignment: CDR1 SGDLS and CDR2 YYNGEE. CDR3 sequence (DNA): TGTGCCAGCAGCCCTAGCGGGCGTTCCTACAATGAGCAGTTCTTC. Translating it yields CASSPSGRSYNEQFF.

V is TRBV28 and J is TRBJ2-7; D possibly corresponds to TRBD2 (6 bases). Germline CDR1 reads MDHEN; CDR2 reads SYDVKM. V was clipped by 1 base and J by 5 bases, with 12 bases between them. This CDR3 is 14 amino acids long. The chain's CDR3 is CASSLSGGVNEQYF. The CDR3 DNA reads TGTGCCAGCAGTTTATCAGGAGGGGTCAACGAGCAGTACTTC.

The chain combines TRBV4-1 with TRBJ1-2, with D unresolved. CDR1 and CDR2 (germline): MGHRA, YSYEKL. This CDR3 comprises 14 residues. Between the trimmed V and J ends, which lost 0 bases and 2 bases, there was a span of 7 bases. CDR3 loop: CASSQDGSNYGYTF. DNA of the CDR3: TGCGCCAGCAGCCAAGACGGCAGCAACTATGGCTACACCTTC.

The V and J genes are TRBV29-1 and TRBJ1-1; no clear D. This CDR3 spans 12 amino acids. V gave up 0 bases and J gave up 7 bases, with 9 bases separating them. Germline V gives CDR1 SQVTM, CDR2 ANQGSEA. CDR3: CSVEDQRNEAFF. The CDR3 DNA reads TGCAGCGTTGAAGATCAAAGAAATGAAGCTTTCTTT.

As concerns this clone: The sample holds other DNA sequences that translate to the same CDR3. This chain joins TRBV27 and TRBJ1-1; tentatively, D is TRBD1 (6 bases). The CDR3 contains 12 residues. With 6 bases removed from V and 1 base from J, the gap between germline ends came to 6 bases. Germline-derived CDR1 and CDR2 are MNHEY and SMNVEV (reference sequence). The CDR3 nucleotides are TGTGCCAGCAGGACAGGGAACACTGAAGCTTTCTTT. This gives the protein CASRTGNTEAFF.

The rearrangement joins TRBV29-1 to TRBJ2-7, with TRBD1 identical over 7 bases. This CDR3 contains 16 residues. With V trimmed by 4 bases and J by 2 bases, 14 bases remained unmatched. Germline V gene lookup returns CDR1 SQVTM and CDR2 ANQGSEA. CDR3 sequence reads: CSVGTDEGDRTYEQYF. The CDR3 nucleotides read TGCAGCGTTGGGACTGACGAAGGGGACAGAACCTACGAGCAGTACTTC.

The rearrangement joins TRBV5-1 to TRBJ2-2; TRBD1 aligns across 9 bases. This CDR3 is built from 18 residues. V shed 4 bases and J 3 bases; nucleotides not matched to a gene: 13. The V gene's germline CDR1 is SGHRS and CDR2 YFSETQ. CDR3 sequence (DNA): TGCGCCAGCAGCCCGTTCGGACAGGGGATAGGGGACACCGGGGAGCTGTTTTTT. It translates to CASSPFGQGIGDTGELFF.

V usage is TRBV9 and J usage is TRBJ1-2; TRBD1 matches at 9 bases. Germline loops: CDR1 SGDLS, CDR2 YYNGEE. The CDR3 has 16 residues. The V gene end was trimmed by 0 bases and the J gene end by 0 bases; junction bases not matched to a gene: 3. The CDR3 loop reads CASSVGGTGTNYGYTF. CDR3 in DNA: TGTGCCAGCAGCGTAGGGGGGACAGGGACTAACTATGGCTACACCTTC.

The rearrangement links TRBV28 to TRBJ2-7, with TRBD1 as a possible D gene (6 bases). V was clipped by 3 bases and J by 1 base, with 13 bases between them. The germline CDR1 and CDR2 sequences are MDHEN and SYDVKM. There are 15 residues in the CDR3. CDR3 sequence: CASSFRTARSYEQYF. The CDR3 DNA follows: TGTGCCAGCAGTTTCCGGACAGCTAGGTCCTACGAGCAGTACTTC. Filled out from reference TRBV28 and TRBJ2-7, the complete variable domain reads DVKVTQSSRYLVKRTGEKVFLECVQDMDHENMFWYRQDPGLGLRLIYFSYDVKMKEKGDIPEGYSVSREKKERFSLILESASTNQTSMYLCASSFRTARSYEQYFGPGTRLTVT.

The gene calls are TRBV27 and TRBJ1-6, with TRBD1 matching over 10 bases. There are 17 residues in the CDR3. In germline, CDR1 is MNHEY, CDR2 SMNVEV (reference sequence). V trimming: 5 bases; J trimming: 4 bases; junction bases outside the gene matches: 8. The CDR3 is CASSRGPGQGYNSPLHF. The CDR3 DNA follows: TGTGCCAGCAGTCGGGGACCGGGACAGGGGTATAATTCACCCCTCCACTTT.

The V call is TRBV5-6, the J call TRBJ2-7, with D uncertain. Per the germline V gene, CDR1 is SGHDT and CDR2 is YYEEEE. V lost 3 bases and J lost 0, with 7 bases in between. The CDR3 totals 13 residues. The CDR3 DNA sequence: TGTGCCAGCAGCTGGTGGACCTCCTACGAGCAGTACTTC. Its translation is CASSWWTSYEQYF.

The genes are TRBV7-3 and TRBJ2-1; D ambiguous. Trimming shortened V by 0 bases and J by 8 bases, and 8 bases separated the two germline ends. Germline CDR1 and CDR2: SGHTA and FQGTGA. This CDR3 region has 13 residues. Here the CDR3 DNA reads TGTGCCAGCAGCTTAACGGCCTCTGATGAGCAGTTCTTC. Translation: CASSLTASDEQFF.